The clone carrying this TCR beta chain was picked up a small number of times. The antigen is not known. This specimen comes from a study of shared clonotypes between healthy human individuals. Study findings and constraints: In this cohort, only blood was sampled, and tissue repertoires likely differ. Clonotype sharing among donors likely depends on sequencing depth.

The table came from immunoSEQ multiplex PCR; TCRdb's copy has only in-frame clones and leaves some out. The sample has 2 million to 2.5 million clones; approximately 94% are singletons. The CDR3 is 13 amino acids. Germline CDR1 SGDLS, CDR2 YYNGEE. The ends were cut back, 4 bases at V and 6 bases at J, with 11 bases in the middle. The receptor was derived from a man aged 18 to 29 in good health. Some clones in this sample may be carry-over from other donors' samples. The source material was naive CD4+ T cells from PBMCs. As for subset: CD45RA+ positively selected. The chain uses TRBV9 and TRBJ2-1; D remains unclear. CDR3 sequence: CASSTQVGNEQFF. The CDR3 DNA is TGTGCCAGCAGCACCCAAGTTGGCAATGAGCAGTTCTTC.